A selection of T cell receptor beta chains follows, all from one sample in a study of OX40 agonist ivuxolimab in advanced cancers. The table came from immunoSEQ multiplex PCR; TCRdb's copy has only in-frame clones and leaves some out. The sample has under 150,000 clones; about 92% are singletons. The specimen was CD4+ or CD8+ T cells sorted from blood, collected in a trial of the OX40 agonist ivuxolimab. The source of these receptors is an adult with an advanced solid tumor such as melanoma, head and neck, liver or kidney cancer. CDR3s include the opening cysteine and the closing phenylalanine or tryptophan. The D gene is left open where the match is weak. Only some rows state a clone size, as once, few, many or a class for expanded clones.

clone size	V gene	D gene	J gene	CDR3 length	CDR3 DNA	CDR3 protein
NA	TRBV11-2	TRBD1	TRBJ1-2	15	TGTGCCAGCAGCTTAGCCCCGGACAGGGTAGTTGGCTACACCTTC	CASSLAPDRVVGYTF
NA	TRBV6-6	NA	TRBJ2-7	14	TGTGCCAGCAGTTACTCGCAGAGCTCCTACGAGCAGTACTTC	CASSYSQSSYEQYF
NA	TRBV25-1	NA	TRBJ2-5	12	TGTGCCAGCAGTGTGTATGGGGAGACCCAGTACTTC	CASSVYGETQYF
NA	TRBV5-1	NA	TRBJ1-1	10	TGCGCCAGCAGCTTGTACGGAGCTTTCTTT	CASSLYGAFF
NA	TRBV5-4	TRBD1	TRBJ2-6	18	TGTGCCAGCCCAGTCCGACGGGACAGCGACTCTGGGGCCAACGTCCTGACTTTC	CASPVRRDSDSGANVLTF
NA	TRBV5-6	NA	TRBJ2-7	13	TGTGCCAGCAGCTTGGAGCGGGTCTACGAGCAGTACTTC	CASSLERVYEQYF
NA	TRBV9	TRBD2	TRBJ2-5	15	TGTGCCAGCAGCGTATCTAGCGGGGGGTGGGAGACCCAGTACTTC	CASSVSSGGWETQYF
NA	TRBV7-9	NA	TRBJ1-1	14	TGTGCCAGCAGCTTGCTATGGGCCAGGCCTGAAGCTTTCTTT	CASSLLWARPEAFF
NA	TRBV18	TRBD1	TRBJ2-3	15	TGTGCCAGCTCACCTAGACAGGGGGGCACAGATACGCAGTATTTT	CASSPRQGGTDTQYF
NA	TRBV5-1	NA	TRBJ1-1	14	TGCGCCAGCAGCTTGGCCGGGGGACTCACTGAAGCTTTCTTT	CASSLAGGLTEAFF
NA	TRBV5-5	TRBD1	TRBJ2-1	14	TGTGCCAGCAGCCCGGGACAGGGGGTAGGGGAGCAGTTCTTC	CASSPGQGVGEQFF
NA	TRBV28	TRBD1	TRBJ1-2	15	TGTGCCAGCAGTTATGGGACAGGGCTTAACTATGGCTACACCTTC	CASSYGTGLNYGYTF
once	TRBV5-6	NA	TRBJ1-2	11	TGTGCCAGCAGCTTAGCGGGGTCCTACACCTTC	CASSLAGSYTF
NA	TRBV10-2	NA	TRBJ2-4	19	TGCGCCAGCAGTGAGGGTGAGGGGGCGGGGGAACTAGCCAAAAACATTCAGTACTTC	CASSEGEGAGELAKNIQYF
NA	TRBV21-1	NA	TRBJ2-7	15	TGTGCCAGCAGCCGAATGGGTGGGCGTTTTTACGAGCAGTACTTC	CASSRMGGRFYEQYF
NA	TRBV4-3	NA	TRBJ1-2	15	TGCGCCAGCAGCCAAGTTGTGGGGTCCAACTATGGCTACACCTTC	CASSQVVGSNYGYTF
NA	TRBV6-5	NA	TRBJ1-3	14	TGTGCCAGCAGTGAAAGATGGGGTGGAAACACCATATATTTT	CASSERWGGNTIYF
NA	TRBV9	NA	TRBJ2-1	18	TGTGCCAGCAGCGTAGCCCCCGGTGGGATAGTCTCCTTCGATGAGCAGTTCTTC	CASSVAPGGIVSFDEQFF
NA	TRBV28	NA	TRBJ1-2	14	TGTGCCAGCAGTTTAGGAGGGGGGTCCTATGGCTACACCTTC	CASSLGGGSYGYTF
NA	TRBV5-4	TRBD1	TRBJ1-2	13	TGTGCCAGCAGCCCGGACAGGAACTATGGCTACACCTTC	CASSPDRNYGYTF
NA	TRBV29-1	NA	TRBJ2-5	11	TGCAGCGTGTGGGACTGGGGGACCCAGTACTTC	CSVWDWGTQYF
NA	TRBV10-3	TRBD1	TRBJ1-2	13	TGTGCCATCAGGGACAGGGGGAACTATGGCTACACCTTC	CAIRDRGNYGYTF
NA	TRBV11-2	TRBD1	TRBJ1-3	16	TGTGCCAGCAGCTTCCGACAGGGGCGGTCTGGAAACACCATATATTTT	CASSFRQGRSGNTIYF
NA	TRBV7-9	TRBD1	TRBJ1-4	15	TGTGCCAGCAGCCTACGACAGGGATTTAATGAAAAACTGTTTTTT	CASSLRQGFNEKLFF
NA	TRBV28	NA	TRBJ2-3	17	TGTGCCAGCAGCACCCCCTTCGGGCTTTCTAGCACAGATACGCAGTATTTT	CASSTPFGLSSTDTQYF
NA	TRBV5-4	NA	TRBJ1-2	14	TGTGCCAGCAGCTCCTCGGGGGGCGGCTATGGCTACACCTTC	CASSSSGGGYGYTF
NA	TRBV18	TRBD1	TRBJ2-2	15	TGTGCCAGCTCACCACAGACAGGGTTCACCGGGGAGCTGTTTTTT	CASSPQTGFTGELFF
once	TRBV18	NA	TRBJ1-1	15	TGTGCCAGCTCACCACCGGGAGGCCCAGGTGGTGAAGCTTTCTTT	CASSPPGGPGGEAFF
NA	TRBV27	NA	TRBJ2-1	12	TGTGCCAGCAGGGGGCCTTACAATGAGCAGTTCTTC	CASRGPYNEQFF
NA	TRBV27	TRBD1	TRBJ2-2	16	TGTGCCAGCAGTGTTCAGGGACAGGGGGGCACCGGGGAGCTGTTTTTT	CASSVQGQGGTGELFF
NA	TRBV5-4	TRBD2	TRBJ2-7	15	TGTGCCAGCAGCGGTCTAGCGGGGGCCAACTACGAGCAGTACTTC	CASSGLAGANYEQYF
NA	TRBV5-1	NA	TRBJ1-2	15	TGCGCCAGCAGCTTGATGGATCCCAGGGGTCACGGCTACACCTTC	CASSLMDPRGHGYTF
NA	TRBV5-8	NA	TRBJ2-1	13	TGTGCCAGCAGCTTGTGGGGGGACGATGAGCAGTTCTTC	CASSLWGDDEQFF
NA	TRBV4-3	NA	TRBJ2-5	14	TGCGCCAGCAGCCAAGATCAGCTCCTAGGGGAGCAGTACTTC	CASSQDQLLGEQYF
NA	TRBV30	NA	TRBJ2-3	12	TGTGCCAGTAGAGGATCGGGAGATACGCAGTATTTT	CASRGSGDTQYF
NA	TRBV27	TRBD2	TRBJ2-1	16	TGTGCCAGCACCACCCAGACTAGCGGGGGGGTCAGTGAGCAGTTCTTC	CASTTQTSGGVSEQFF
NA	TRBV28	TRBD2	TRBJ2-1	18	TGTGCCAGCAGTCCCTCGCCAGGTCGCGGGAGGACTTACAATGAGCAGTTCTTC	CASSPSPGRGRTYNEQFF
NA	TRBV29-1	TRBD1	TRBJ1-1	13	TGCAGCGTTTCAGGGGGGGGAGGCACTGAAGCTTTCTTT	CSVSGGGGTEAFF
NA	TRBV4-1	NA	TRBJ1-1	21	TGCGCCAGCAGCCAAATGGAAGGGGATTCGACAGGTAGATTCATGAACACTGAAGCTTTCTTT	CASSQMEGDSTGRFMNTEAFF
NA	TRBV19	NA	TRBJ1-2	15	TGTGCCAGTAGTATCTACAGTGGCTCGAACTATGGCTACACCTTC	CASSIYSGSNYGYTF
once	TRBV28	NA	TRBJ1-2	13	TGTGCCAGCAGTTCCCAGGGGAGGTTTGGCTACACCTTC	CASSSQGRFGYTF
NA	TRBV14	NA	TRBJ1-4	14	TGTGCCAGCAGCCAAGCGGGCAGTTGGGAAAAACTGTTTTTT	CASSQAGSWEKLFF
NA	TRBV7-2	NA	TRBJ2-5	15	TGTGCCAGCAGCCCCCCGACAGGACTCCAAGAGACCCAGTACTTC	CASSPPTGLQETQYF
NA	TRBV5-4	TRBD1	TRBJ1-1	15	TGTGCCAGCAGCTCGGCCGGACAGGGAAACACTGAAGCTTTCTTT	CASSSAGQGNTEAFF
NA	TRBV4-1	NA	TRBJ1-4	17	TGCGCCAGCAGCCAAGATGGGGGGTGGGGCAGTAGTGAAAAACTGTTTTTT	CASSQDGGWGSSEKLFF
few	TRBV18	NA	TRBJ1-5	16	TGTGCCAGCTCACCTTCAGACAGTTATAGCAATCAGCCCCAGCATTTT	CASSPSDSYSNQPQHF
NA	TRBV28	NA	TRBJ2-7	16	TGTGCCAGCATCCTTACCCAGCAGGGCAGCACCTACGAGCAGTACTTC	CASILTQQGSTYEQYF